The rows below give T cell receptor beta chains drawn from one sample of a study of radiotherapy plus CTLA-4 blockade in lung cancer. Method: immunoSEQ multiplex PCR; TCRdb's copy keeps in-frame clones and lacks some. The table records under 50,000 clones, approximately 86% of them present only once. The sample in question was peripheral blood, obtained from a patient treated with radiotherapy plus ipilimumab. These receptors came from a human donor with non-small cell lung cancer whose response to radiotherapy plus ipilimumab could not be evaluated. CDR3s include the opening cysteine and the closing phenylalanine or tryptophan. D genes are given only for firm matches. For some rows the clone size is stated as once, few or many, or as a class when expanded; others skip it.

d_call j_call v_call clone_size cdr3_aa cdr3_nt
TRBD1 TRBJ1-2 TRBV28 once CASSRTGDYGYTF TGTGCCAGCAGTCGGACAGGGGACTATGGCTACACCTTC
TRBD2 TRBJ2-7 TRBV7-9 . CASSKASGSTYEQYF TGTGCCAGCAGCAAAGCTAGCGGGTCAACCTACGAGCAGTACTTC
. TRBJ2-1 TRBV20-1 . CSVRIRGEQFF TGCAGTGTTCGTATCCGCGGTGAGCAGTTCTTC
TRBD2 TRBJ2-3 TRBV18 . CASSLTSGRTDTQYF TGTGCCAGCTCACTCACTAGCGGGAGGACAGATACGCAGTATTTT
. TRBJ1-5 TRBV5-1 . CASSLTGKEPQHF TGCGCCAGCAGCTTGACAGGGAAAGAGCCCCAGCATTTT
. TRBJ2-5 TRBV4-1 once CASSQSGTFQETQYF TGCGCCAGCAGCCAATCCGGGACATTCCAAGAGACCCAGTACTTC
. TRBJ2-2 TRBV5-5 . CASSRTRSGGNTGELFF TGTGCCAGCAGCCGAACGCGGAGCGGAGGGAACACCGGGGAGCTGTTTTTT
TRBD2 TRBJ2-7 TRBV6-4 . CASSREGGHEQYF TGTGCCAGCAGTCGGGAGGGAGGTCACGAGCAGTACTTC
. TRBJ2-3 TRBV6-6 . CAISRGQTPTDTQYF TGTGCCATTTCAAGAGGGCAGACCCCCACAGATACGCAGTATTTT
TRBD2 TRBJ2-7 TRBV6-6 . CASSVPSGRALEQYF TGTGCCAGCAGTGTACCCAGCGGGAGGGCCCTCGAGCAGTACTTC
TRBD1 TRBJ1-3 TRBV7-8 . CASSLGGTVLSGNTIYF TGTGCCAGCAGCTTAGGGGGGACAGTGCTCTCTGGAAACACCATATATTTT
TRBD1 TRBJ1-4 TRBV6-6 . CASRGQGSTEKLFF TGTGCCAGCAGGGGACAGGGATCGACTGAAAAACTGTTTTTT
TRBD1 TRBJ2-2 TRBV10-2 once CASSDDRARVTGELFF TGCGCCAGCAGTGATGACAGGGCCCGGGTCACCGGGGAGCTGTTTTTT
TRBD1 TRBJ2-5 TRBV27 . CASSPFRGETQYF TGTGCCAGCAGCCCGTTCAGGGGGGAGACCCAGTACTTC
. TRBJ1-1 TRBV28 . CASTTQGRRNTEAFF TGTGCCAGCACCACACAGGGTCGGAGGAACACTGAAGCTTTCTTT
TRBD1 TRBJ2-5 TRBV11-2 . CASSLDPPLSRDRQETQYF TGTGCCAGCAGCTTAGACCCTCCCCTTTCCCGGGACAGGCAAGAGACCCAGTACTTC
. TRBJ2-7 TRBV18 . CASSRQDSYEQYF TGTGCCAGCTCCAGACAGGACTCCTACGAGCAGTACTTC
TRBD2 TRBJ2-2 TRBV7-9 . CASSSRTSGSMENTGELFF TGTGCCAGCAGCTCCCGGACTAGCGGGAGTATGGAGAACACCGGGGAGCTGTTTTTT
. TRBJ2-2 TRBV5-1 once CASSLAVGGTGELFF TGCGCCAGCAGCTTGGCGGTAGGGGGCACCGGGGAGCTGTTTTTT
TRBD2 TRBJ2-7 TRBV2 . CASSEEASGRYEQYF TGTGCCAGCAGTGAAGAAGCTAGCGGACGCTACGAGCAGTACTTC
TRBD1 TRBJ1-5 TRBV19 . CASSFQGASRGQPQHF TGTGCCAGTAGTTTCCAGGGGGCCTCCAGGGGACAGCCCCAGCATTTT
TRBD1 TRBJ2-2 TRBV9 . CASSVQPGQGNTGELFF TGTGCCAGCAGCGTCCAGCCGGGACAGGGTAACACCGGGGAGCTGTTTTTT
. TRBJ2-1 TRBV7-2 few CASSPFFSSVYEQFF TGTGCCAGCAGTCCATTTTTTTCTAGCGTCTATGAGCAGTTCTTC
. TRBJ1-1 TRBV7-2 . CASSGQLNTEAFF TGTGCCAGCAGCGGACAGTTGAACACTGAAGCTTTCTTT
. TRBJ1-2 TRBV28 once CATQWGGPGGYGYTF TGTGCCACCCAGTGGGGGGGGCCCGGGGGCTATGGCTACACCTTC
. TRBJ2-5 TRBV5-6 . CASSLWREETQYF TGTGCCAGCAGCTTGTGGAGAGAAGAGACCCAGTACTTC
TRBD2 TRBJ2-1 TRBV10-1 . CASSESSGETYNEQFF TGCGCCAGCAGTGAGTCTAGCGGGGAGACCTACAATGAGCAGTTCTTC
TRBD1 TRBJ2-3 TRBV9 . CASSKRQGETDTQYF TGTGCCAGCAGCAAACGACAGGGCGAAACAGATACGCAGTATTTT
. TRBJ2-1 TRBV7-6 . CASIRDFSPYNEQFF TGTGCCAGCATCCGGGACTTCTCGCCATACAATGAGCAGTTCTTC
TRBD1 TRBJ2-7 TRBV18 few CASSPPMGTGSKQYF TGTGCCAGCTCACCACCCATGGGGACAGGGTCCAAGCAGTACTTC
. TRBJ2-3 TRBV10-1 . CASSESTRAGNPTDTQYF TGCGCCAGCAGTGAGTCGACTCGGGCAGGGAATCCCACAGATACGCAGTATTTT
TRBD1 TRBJ2-3 TRBV7-9 . CASSLNRGDTQYF TGTGCCAGCAGCTTGAACAGGGGCGATACGCAGTATTTT
. TRBJ1-1 TRBV27 . CASSPWGGANTEAFF TGTGCCAGCAGTCCGTGGGGGGGGGCAAACACTGAAGCTTTCTTT
TRBD1 TRBJ1-4 TRBV6-5 . CASSYSSGTVEKLFF TGTGCCAGCAGTTACTCGTCAGGGACAGTTGAAAAACTGTTTTTT
. TRBJ2-7 TRBV9 . CASSETGLPYEQYF TGTGCCAGCAGCGAGACGGGACTCCCGTACGAGCAGTACTTC
TRBD1 TRBJ2-4 TRBV2 once CAGSIRGYIQYF TGTGCCGGCTCGATCAGGGGGTACATTCAGTACTTC
. TRBJ2-1 TRBV7-2 . CASSPQGQSYNEQFF TGTGCCAGCAGCCCCCAGGGACAATCCTACAATGAGCAGTTCTTC
. TRBJ2-1 TRBV4-2 . CASSQVSGTLGLMKQFF TGTGCCAGCAGCCAAGTCTCCGGGACATTGGGGCTAATGAAGCAGTTCTTC
. TRBJ2-7 TRBV2 once CASSEALRGTNYEQYF TGTGCCAGCAGTGAAGCGCTTCGCGGGACGAACTACGAGCAGTACTTC
TRBD2 TRBJ2-7 TRBV2 few CASRGGRLPLGEQYF TGTGCCAGCAGGGGAGGGAGATTACCGTTGGGGGAGCAGTACTTC
. TRBJ2-7 TRBV27 . CASSPLRELYEQYF TGTGCCAGCAGTCCCCTGAGGGAACTCTACGAGCAGTACTTC
. TRBJ2-5 TRBV6-5 . CATQKNRELQETQYF TGTGCCACTCAGAAAAACAGAGAATTGCAGGAGACCCAGTACTTC
. TRBJ2-2 TRBV2 . CASSNRASGELFF TGTGCCAGCAGCAACAGGGCGTCCGGGGAGCTGTTTTTT
. TRBJ1-3 TRBV28 once CASSPHGGTGNTIYF TGTGCCAGCAGCCCCCACGGGGGTACTGGAAACACCATATATTTT
. TRBJ1-2 TRBV5-6 . CASSLPRGGGGYTF TGTGCCAGCAGCTTACCCCGGGGGGGCGGCGGCTACACCTTC
TRBD1 TRBJ1-5 TRBV28 . CASSNRGSGIQPQHF TGTGCCAGCAGTAACAGGGGGTCGGGCATTCAGCCCCAGCATTTT
TRBD2 TRBJ2-1 TRBV6-6 . CASSYSGGADEQFF TGTGCCAGCAGTTACAGCGGGGGGGCCGATGAGCAGTTCTTC
. TRBJ2-1 TRBV19 . CASTQGGNYNEQFF TGTGCCAGTACCCAAGGAGGGAACTACAATGAGCAGTTCTTC
TRBD2 TRBJ2-3 TRBV10-3 . CAINSGGEDTQYF TGTGCCATCAATTCGGGGGGGGAAGATACGCAGTATTTT